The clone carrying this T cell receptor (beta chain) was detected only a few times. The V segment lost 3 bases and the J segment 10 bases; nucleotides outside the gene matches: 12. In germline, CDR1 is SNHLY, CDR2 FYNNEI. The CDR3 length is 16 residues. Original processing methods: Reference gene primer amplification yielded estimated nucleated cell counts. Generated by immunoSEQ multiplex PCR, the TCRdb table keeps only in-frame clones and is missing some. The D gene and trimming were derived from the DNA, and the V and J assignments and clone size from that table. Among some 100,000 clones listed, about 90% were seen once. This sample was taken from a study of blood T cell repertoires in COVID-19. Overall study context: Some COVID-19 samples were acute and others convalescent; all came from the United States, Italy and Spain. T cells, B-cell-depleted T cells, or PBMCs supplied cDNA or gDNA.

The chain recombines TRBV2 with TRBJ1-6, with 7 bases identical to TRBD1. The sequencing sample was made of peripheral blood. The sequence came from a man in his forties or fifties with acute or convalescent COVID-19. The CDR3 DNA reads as TGTGCCAGCAGTGATACCCGCGGACAGGTCGGCTCACCCCTCCACTTT. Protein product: CASSDTRGQVGSPLHF. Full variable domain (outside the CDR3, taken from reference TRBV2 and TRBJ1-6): EPEVTQTPSHQVTQMGQEVILRCVPISNHLYFYWYRQILGQKVEFLVSFYNNEISEKSEIFDDQFSVERPDGSNFTLKIRSTKLEDSAMYFCASSDTRGQVGSPLHFGNGTRLTVT.